This is a list of T cell receptor beta chains from one sample in a study of response to subunit inactivated influenza vaccine. TCRdb reprocessed the RT-PCR reads via MiXCR and lists one record per CDR3 protein. The sample yields over 400,000 distinct CDR3 sequences, 10% to 15% seen once. This specimen was PBMCs from blood, taken around seven weeks after vaccination. These receptors came from a middle-aged man who received an inactivated influenza vaccine. The CDR3 runs from the conserved cysteine through the conserved F or W. The order of the fields is clone size, D gene, V gene, J gene, CDR3 protein, CDR3 DNA. A D gene is named only where the DNA matches it firmly. Size values are once, few and many counts, or a class for expanded clones, and some rows have none.

size: few
D: TRBD2
V: TRBV24-1
J: TRBJ2-1
CDR3: CATSDPNSGRARNEQFF
DNA: TGTGCCACCAGTGACCCAAATAGCGGGAGGGCCCGGAATGAGCAGTTCTTC

size: many
D: NA
V: TRBV20-1
J: TRBJ2-7
CDR3: CSADTPSYEQYF
DNA: TGCAGTGCTGACACACCTTCCTACGAGCAGTACTTC

size: NA
D: NA
V: TRBV24-1
J: TRBJ2-3
CDR3: CATSRPGLPTDTQYF
DNA: TGTGCCACCAGTAGACCGGGACTTCCTACAGATACGCAGTATTTT

size: NA
D: TRBD2
V: TRBV10-3
J: TRBJ2-2
CDR3: CAISEGHAGGANTGELFF
DNA: TGTGCCATCAGTGAGGGCCACGCCGGGGGGGCGAACACCGGGGAGCTGTTTTTT

size: few
D: NA
V: TRBV28
J: TRBJ2-3
CDR3: CASSRGRDTQYF
DNA: TGTGCCAGCAGCCGGGGCCGGGATACGCAGTATTTT

size: NA
D: TRBD1
V: TRBV18
J: TRBJ1-5
CDR3: CASSYTRQGVSNQPKHF
DNA: TGTGCCAGCTCCTACACCAGGCAGGGGGTAAGCAATCAGCCCAAGCATTTT

size: many
D: TRBD1
V: TRBV10-3
J: TRBJ2-7
CDR3: CAISATGGLTYEQYF
DNA: TGTGCCATCAGTGCTACAGGGGGCCTTACGTACGAGCAGTACTTC

size: NA
D: TRBD1
V: TRBV2
J: TRBJ2-5
CDR3: CASSGTGGWETQYF
DNA: TGTGCCAGCAGTGGGACAGGGGGCTGGGAGACCCAGTACTTC

size: NA
D: TRBD2
V: TRBV11-3
J: TRBJ2-1
CDR3: CASSRKGTSGALGGEQFF
DNA: TGTGCCAGCAGCCGAAAAGGGACTAGCGGGGCCCTGGGGGGTGAGCAGTTCTTC

size: NA
D: NA
V: TRBV10-3
J: TRBJ2-2
CDR3: CAISESPRELFF
DNA: TGTGCCATCAGTGAGTCTCCGAGGGAGCTGTTTTTT

size: many
D: TRBD2
V: TRBV12-3/TRBV12-4
J: TRBJ2-1
CDR3: CASSPSLAGVKGQFF
DNA: TGTGCCAGCAGTCCCTCCCTAGCGGGAGTTAAAGGGCAGTTCTTC

size: NA
D: TRBD2
V: TRBV7-9
J: TRBJ2-3
CDR3: CASSRGTSGKGDTQYF
DNA: TGTGCCAGCAGCCGAGGGACTAGCGGGAAGGGGGATACGCAGTATTTT

size: few
D: NA
V: TRBV6-5
J: TRBJ2-5
CDR3: CASSYSTIRGGETQYF
DNA: TGTGCCAGCAGTTACTCGACTATTAGGGGCGGCGAGACCCAGTACTTC

size: few
D: NA
V: TRBV2
J: TRBJ2-3
CDR3: CASSENQAGGQIRYF
DNA: TGTGCCAGCAGTGAAAACCAGGCCGGTGGCCAAATTCGGTATTTT

size: NA
D: NA
V: TRBV20-1
J: TRBJ1-5
CDR3: CSARGQNDQPQHF
DNA: TGCAGTGCTAGGGGTCAGAACGATCAGCCCCAGCATTTT

size: many
D: TRBD1
V: TRBV20-1
J: TRBJ1-1
CDR3: CSAINRGTEAFF
DNA: TGCAGTGCTATTAACAGGGGCACTGAAGCTTTCTTT

size: few
D: NA
V: TRBV20-1
J: TRBJ1-4
CDR3: CSARGYGTNEKLFF
DNA: TGCAGTGCTAGAGGGTACGGGACAAATGAAAAACTGTTTTTT

size: few
D: TRBD2
V: TRBV12-3/TRBV12-4
J: TRBJ2-7
CDR3: CASSFGEGWNEQYF
DNA: TGTGCCAGCAGTTTTGGGGAGGGGTGGAACGAGCAGTACTTC

size: few
D: NA
V: TRBV12-3/TRBV12-4
J: TRBJ2-6
CDR3: CASSLSPGSGPGANVLTF
DNA: TGTGCCAGCAGTTTAAGTCCGGGGTCTGGGCCTGGGGCCAACGTCCTGACTTTC

size: few
D: NA
V: TRBV12-3/TRBV12-4
J: TRBJ2-1
CDR3: CASRSLWSYNEQFF
DNA: TGTGCCAGCAGGTCCCTGTGGTCCTACAATGAGCAGTTCTTC

size: many
D: NA
V: TRBV7-2
J: TRBJ1-6
CDR3: CASSLVTNSPLHF
DNA: TGTGCCAGCAGCTTAGTTACGAATTCACCCCTCCACTTT

size: many
D: NA
V: TRBV12-3/TRBV12-4
J: TRBJ1-2
CDR3: CASSIGSNYGYTF
DNA: TGTGCCAGCAGTATAGGGTCGAACTATGGCTACACCTTC

size: NA
D: TRBD2
V: TRBV7-8
J: TRBJ2-3
CDR3: CASSLGEVSGGTTYTQYF
DNA: TGTGCCAGCAGCTTAGGGGAGGTTAGCGGGGGGACCACCTATACGCAGTATTTT

size: NA
D: TRBD1
V: TRBV5-1
J: TRBJ2-6
CDR3: CASSVLQGAQAGANVLTF
DNA: TGCGCCAGCAGCGTCCTACAGGGGGCACAGGCTGGGGCCAACGTCCTGACTTTC

size: NA
D: TRBD2
V: TRBV6-1
J: TRBJ2-7
CDR3: CASSVLASGSYEQYF
DNA: TGTGCCAGCAGTGTTCTGGCTAGCGGGAGTTACGAGCAGTACTTC

size: few
D: TRBD1
V: TRBV29-1
J: TRBJ2-7
CDR3: CSSRGTDYEQYF
DNA: TGCAGCTCACGAGGGACAGACTACGAGCAGTACTTC

size: few
D: NA
V: TRBV6-5
J: TRBJ1-2
CDR3: CASSYLGREGVGYGYTF
DNA: TGTGCCAGCAGTTACCTGGGCAGGGAGGGAGTTGGCTATGGCTACACCTTC

size: few
D: TRBD1
V: TRBV4-1
J: TRBJ1-2
CDR3: CASSLGQGAGYTF
DNA: TGCGCCAGCAGTCTTGGACAGGGGGCTGGCTACACCTTC

size: NA
D: NA
V: TRBV7-8
J: TRBJ2-1
CDR3: CASSQFSEQFF
DNA: TGTGCCAGTTCGCAGTTTAGTGAGCAGTTCTTC

size: NA
D: TRBD2
V: TRBV4-1
J: TRBJ2-7
CDR3: CASSRWGGYEQYF
DNA: TGCGCCAGCAGTAGGTGGGGGGGTTACGAGCAGTACTTC

size: NA
D: TRBD2
V: TRBV28
J: TRBJ2-7
CDR3: CASSFTGTSFDNEQYF
DNA: TGTGCCAGCAGCTTTACCGGGACTAGCTTTGACAACGAGCAGTACTTC

size: many
D: NA
V: TRBV12-3/TRBV12-4
J: TRBJ2-7
CDR3: CASSLQGGRYEQYF
DNA: TGTGCCAGCAGTTTACAGGGCGGGCGCTACGAGCAGTACTTC

size: many
D: TRBD2
V: TRBV27
J: TRBJ2-1
CDR3: CASSGLAGGYTYNEQFF
DNA: TGTGCCAGTTCGGGACTAGCGGGGGGATACACCTACAATGAGCAGTTCTTC

size: few
D: TRBD1
V: TRBV20-1
J: TRBJ2-4
CDR3: CSASTGGMDIQYF
DNA: TGCAGTGCTAGCACAGGGGGCATGGACATTCAGTACTTC

size: NA
D: NA
V: TRBV29-1
J: TRBJ1-3
CDR3: CSVERYSGAKRSGNTIYF
DNA: TGCAGCGTTGAACGTTACTCCGGGGCCAAACGCTCTGGAAACACCATATATTTT

size: many
D: TRBD2
V: TRBV12-3/TRBV12-4
J: TRBJ2-1
CDR3: CASSFGLAGEGYNEQFF
DNA: TGTGCCAGCAGTTTCGGGCTAGCGGGAGAGGGCTACAATGAGCAGTTCTTC

size: few
D: NA
V: TRBV4-3
J: TRBJ2-2
CDR3: CASSQDVTSSGTGELFF
DNA: TGCGCCAGCAGCCAAGACGTCACTAGCTCGGGCACCGGGGAGCTGTTTTTT

size: NA
D: NA
V: TRBV7-9
J: TRBJ2-5
CDR3: CASSEPRPETQYF
DNA: TGTGCCAGCAGCGAGCCACGCCCAGAGACCCAGTACTTC

size: NA
D: TRBD1
V: TRBV6-1
J: TRBJ2-6
CDR3: CASRPPGTGKPGANVLTF
DNA: TGTGCCAGCAGGCCCCCCGGGACAGGCAAACCTGGGGCCAACGTCCTGACTTTC

size: NA
D: NA
V: TRBV28
J: TRBJ1-2
CDR3: CASSLGSTLPYGYTF
DNA: TGTGCCAGCAGTTTGGGCTCGACGCTCCCCTATGGCTACACCTTC

size: many
D: TRBD1
V: TRBV5-1
J: TRBJ1-4
CDR3: CASSEQGAANEKLFF
DNA: TGCGCCAGCAGCGAACAGGGGGCGGCTAATGAAAAACTGTTTTTT

size: NA
D: NA
V: TRBV4-3
J: TRBJ2-7
CDR3: CASSRQQGPYEQYF
DNA: TGCGCCAGCAGCCGTCAGCAGGGGCCCTACGAGCAGTACTTC

size: NA
D: NA
V: TRBV6-1
J: TRBJ1-1
CDR3: CASKDSMNTEAFF
DNA: TGTGCCAGTAAGGACAGCATGAACACTGAAGCTTTCTTT